This TCR beta chain stems from a study of blood T cells in healthy people across ages. General study findings and limits: A strong correlation was found between TCR beta diversity and the percentage of naive T cells. Long-lived donors exceeded aged donors in naive CD4+ cells and diversity. Any changes in expanded clonotypes were possibly confounded, as donor CMV status remained unknown.

Remarks on this clonotype: No antigen is known for it.

With V trimmed by 4 bases and J by 8 bases, 8 bases remained unmatched. CDR3 length: 13 residues. Germline V CDR1 and CDR2: SGDLS, YYNGEE. The authors ran a second PCR of roughly 6 to 12 cycles using a sample-barcoded 5' primer and a J-beta primer mix. Each CDR3 protein gets one entry after TCRdb re-called the 5' RACE reads with MiXCR. The sample holds 1.5 million to 2 million distinct CDR3 sequences, roughly two fifths seen once. The clonotype originates from a human donor in good health. Sequenced input: blood. The chain couples TRBV9 to TRBJ1-2; 7 nucleotides agree with TRBD1. The CDR3, as DNA: TGTGCCAGCAGCCAGAGGCCAGGGGGAGGCTACACCTTC. This gives the protein CASSQRPGGGYTF.